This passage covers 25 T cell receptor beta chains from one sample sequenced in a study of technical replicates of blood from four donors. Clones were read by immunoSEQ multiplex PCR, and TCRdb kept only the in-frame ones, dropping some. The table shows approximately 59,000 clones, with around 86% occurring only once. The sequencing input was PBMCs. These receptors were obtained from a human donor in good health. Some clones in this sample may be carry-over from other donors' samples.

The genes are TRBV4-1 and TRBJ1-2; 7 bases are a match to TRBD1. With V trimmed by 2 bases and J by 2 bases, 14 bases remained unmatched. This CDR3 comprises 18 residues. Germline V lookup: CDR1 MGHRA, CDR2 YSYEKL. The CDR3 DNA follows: TGCGCCAGCAGCCAACCTACCACGACAGGGATGGGGAACTATGGCTACACCTTC. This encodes CASSQPTTTGMGNYGYTF.

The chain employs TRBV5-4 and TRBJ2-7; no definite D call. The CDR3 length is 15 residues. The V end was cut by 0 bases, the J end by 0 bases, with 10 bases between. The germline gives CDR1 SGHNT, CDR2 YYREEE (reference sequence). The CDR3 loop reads CASSLAGTASYEQYF. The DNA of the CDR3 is TGTGCCAGCAGCTTGGCCGGAACAGCCTCCTACGAGCAGTACTTC. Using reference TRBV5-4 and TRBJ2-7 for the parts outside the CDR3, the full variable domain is ETGVTQSPTHLIKTRGQQVTLRCSSQSGHNTVSWYQQALGQGPQFIFQYYREEENGRGNFPPRFSGLQFPNYSSELNVNALELDDSALYLCASSLAGTASYEQYFGPGTRLTVT.

The CDR3 nucleotides are TGCGCCAGCAGCTTGGGTGGTGGCTCCGAGCAGTACTTC. It translates to CASSLGGGSEQYF. This chain links TRBV5-1 with TRBJ2-7, with D uncertain. The length of the CDR3 is 13 residues. The germline V gene has CDR1 SGHRS and CDR2 YFSETQ. Deletions cut 0 bases from V and 6 bases from J, with 10 bases between.

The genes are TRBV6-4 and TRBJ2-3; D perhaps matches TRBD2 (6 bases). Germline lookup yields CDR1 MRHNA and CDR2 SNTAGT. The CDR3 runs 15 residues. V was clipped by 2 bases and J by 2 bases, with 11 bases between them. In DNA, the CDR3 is TGTGCCAGCAGTGACGGTAGCGGAGACACAGATACGCAGTATTTT. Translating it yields CASSDGSGDTDTQYF.

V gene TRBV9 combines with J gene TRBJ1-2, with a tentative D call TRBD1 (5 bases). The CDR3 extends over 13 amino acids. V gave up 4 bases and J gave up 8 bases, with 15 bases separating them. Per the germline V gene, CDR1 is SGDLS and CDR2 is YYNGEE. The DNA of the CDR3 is TGTGCCAGCAGCTCGGGGGGGTCGGAGGGCTACACCTTC. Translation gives CASSSGGSEGYTF.

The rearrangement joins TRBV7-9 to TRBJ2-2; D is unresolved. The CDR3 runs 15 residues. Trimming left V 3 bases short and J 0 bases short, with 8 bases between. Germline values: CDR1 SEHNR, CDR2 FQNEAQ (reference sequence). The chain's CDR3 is CASSFAAPNTGELFF. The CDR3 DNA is TGTGCCAGCAGCTTCGCGGCTCCGAACACCGGGGAGCTGTTTTTT.

CDR3 in DNA: TGCGCCAGCAGCCAAACGACAGGGAGGGAGACCCAGTACTTC. Translating it yields CASSQTTGRETQYF. The rearrangement joins TRBV4-3 to TRBJ2-5; a weak D match, TRBD1 (7 bases). This CDR3 is 14 amino acids long. In germline, CDR1 is LGHNA, CDR2 YSLEER. Trimming took off 2 bases at V and 5 bases at J, with 12 bases between the two ends.

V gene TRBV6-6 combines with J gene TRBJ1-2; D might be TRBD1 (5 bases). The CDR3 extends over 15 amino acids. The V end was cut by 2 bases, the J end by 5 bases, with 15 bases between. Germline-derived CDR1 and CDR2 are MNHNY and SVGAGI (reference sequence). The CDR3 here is CASSYGADRVYGYTF. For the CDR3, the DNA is TGTGCCAGCAGTTACGGGGCAGACCGGGTTTATGGCTACACCTTC.

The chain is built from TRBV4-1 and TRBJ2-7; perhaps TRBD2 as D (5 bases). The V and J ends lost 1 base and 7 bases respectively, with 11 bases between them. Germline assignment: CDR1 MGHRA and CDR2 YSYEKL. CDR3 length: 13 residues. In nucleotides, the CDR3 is TGCGCCAGCAGCCAAGGTTTCACGGGGGAGCAGTACTTC. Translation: CASSQGFTGEQYF.

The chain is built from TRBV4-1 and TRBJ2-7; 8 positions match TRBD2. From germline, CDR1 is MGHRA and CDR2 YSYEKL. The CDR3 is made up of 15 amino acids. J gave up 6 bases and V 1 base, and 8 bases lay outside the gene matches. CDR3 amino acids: CASSQVARGAGEQYF. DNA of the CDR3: TGCGCCAGCAGCCAAGTGGCGCGGGGGGCCGGCGAGCAGTACTTC.

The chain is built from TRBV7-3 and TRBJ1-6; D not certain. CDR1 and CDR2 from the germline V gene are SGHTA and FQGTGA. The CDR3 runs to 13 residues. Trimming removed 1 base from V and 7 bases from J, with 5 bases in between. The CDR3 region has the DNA TGTGCCAGCAGCTTAAACTCAAATTCACCCCTCCACTTT. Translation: CASSLNSNSPLHF. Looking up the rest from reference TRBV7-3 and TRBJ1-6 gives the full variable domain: GAGVSQTPSNKVTEKGKYVELRCDPISGHTALYWYRQSLGQGPEFLIYFQGTGAADDSGLPNDRFFAVRPEGSVSTLKIQRTERGDSAVYLCASSLNSNSPLHFGNGTRLTVT.

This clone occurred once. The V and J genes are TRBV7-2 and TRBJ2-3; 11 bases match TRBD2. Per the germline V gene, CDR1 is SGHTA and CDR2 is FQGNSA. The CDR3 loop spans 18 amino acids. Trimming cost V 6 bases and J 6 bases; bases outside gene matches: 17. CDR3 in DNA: TGTGCCAGCAGTTATATCCAACACTCTAGCGGGGGGCGGGATACGCAGTATTTT. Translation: CASSYIQHSSGGRDTQYF.

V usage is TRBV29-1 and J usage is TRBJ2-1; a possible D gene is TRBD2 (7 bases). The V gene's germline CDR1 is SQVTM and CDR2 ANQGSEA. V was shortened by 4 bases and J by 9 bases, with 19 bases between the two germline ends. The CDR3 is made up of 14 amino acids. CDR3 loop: CSVGGGGGLGEQFF. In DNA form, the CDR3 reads TGCAGCGTTGGAGGGGGGGGAGGATTGGGTGAGCAGTTCTTC.

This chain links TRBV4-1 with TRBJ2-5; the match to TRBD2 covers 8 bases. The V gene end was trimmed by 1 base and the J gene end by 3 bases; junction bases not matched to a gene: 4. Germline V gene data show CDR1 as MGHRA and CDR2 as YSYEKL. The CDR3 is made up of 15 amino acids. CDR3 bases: TGCGCCAGCAGCCAAGGCCGGACTAGCAAAGAGACCCAGTACTTC. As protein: CASSQGRTSKETQYF.

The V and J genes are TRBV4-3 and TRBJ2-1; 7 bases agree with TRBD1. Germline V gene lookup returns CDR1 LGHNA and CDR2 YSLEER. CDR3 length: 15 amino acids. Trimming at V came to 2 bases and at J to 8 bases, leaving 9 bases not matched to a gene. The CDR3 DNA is TGCGCCAGCAGCCAAACACAGACAGGGATCGATGAGCAGTTCTTC. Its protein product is CASSQTQTGIDEQFF.

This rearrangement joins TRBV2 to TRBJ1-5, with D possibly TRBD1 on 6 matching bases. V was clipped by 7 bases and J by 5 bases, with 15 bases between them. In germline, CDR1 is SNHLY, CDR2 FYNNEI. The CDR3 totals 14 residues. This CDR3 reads CASIRVRGDQPQHF. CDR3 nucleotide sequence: TGTGCCAGCATTAGAGTCAGGGGCGATCAGCCCCAGCATTTT.

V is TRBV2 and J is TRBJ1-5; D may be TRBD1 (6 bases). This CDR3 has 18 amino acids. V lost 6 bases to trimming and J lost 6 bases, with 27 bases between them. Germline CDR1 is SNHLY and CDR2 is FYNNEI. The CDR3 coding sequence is TGTGCCAGCAGCGCTACCGCACAGGGTGGGGTTACGGGTCAGCCCCAGCATTTT. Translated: CASSATAQGGVTGQPQHF.

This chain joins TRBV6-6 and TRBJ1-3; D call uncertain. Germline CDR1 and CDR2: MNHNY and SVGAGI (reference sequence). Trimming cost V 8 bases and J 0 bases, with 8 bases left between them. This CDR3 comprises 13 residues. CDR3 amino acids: CASQVSSGNTIYF. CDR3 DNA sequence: TGTGCCAGCCAAGTCAGCTCTGGAAACACCATATATTTT.

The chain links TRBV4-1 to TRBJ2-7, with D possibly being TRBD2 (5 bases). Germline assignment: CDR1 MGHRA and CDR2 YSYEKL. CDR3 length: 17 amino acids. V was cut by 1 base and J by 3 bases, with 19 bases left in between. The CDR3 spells CASSQALSEDGYYEQYF. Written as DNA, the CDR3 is TGCGCCAGCAGCCAAGCTCTTTCGGAGGACGGGTACTACGAGCAGTACTTC.

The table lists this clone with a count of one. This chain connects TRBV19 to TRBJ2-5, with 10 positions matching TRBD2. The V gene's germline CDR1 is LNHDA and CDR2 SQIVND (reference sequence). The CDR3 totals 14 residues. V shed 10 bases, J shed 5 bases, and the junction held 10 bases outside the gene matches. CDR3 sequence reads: CATRAGGPRETQYF. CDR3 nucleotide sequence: TGTGCCACCCGAGCGGGAGGGCCTCGGGAGACCCAGTACTTC.

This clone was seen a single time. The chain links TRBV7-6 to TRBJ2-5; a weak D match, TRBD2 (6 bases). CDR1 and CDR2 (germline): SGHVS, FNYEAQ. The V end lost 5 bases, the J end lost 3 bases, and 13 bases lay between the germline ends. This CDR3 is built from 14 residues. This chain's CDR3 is CASSRTINKETQYF. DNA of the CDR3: TGTGCCAGCAGCCGGACTATTAACAAAGAGACCCAGTACTTC.

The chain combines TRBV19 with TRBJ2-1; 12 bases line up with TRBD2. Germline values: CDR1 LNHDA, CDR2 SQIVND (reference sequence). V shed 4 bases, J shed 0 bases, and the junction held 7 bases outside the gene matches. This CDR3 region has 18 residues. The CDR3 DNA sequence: TGTGCCAGTAGTAGGGGACTAGCGGGTGCTAGCTCCTACAATGAGCAGTTCTTC. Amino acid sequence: CASSRGLAGASSYNEQFF.

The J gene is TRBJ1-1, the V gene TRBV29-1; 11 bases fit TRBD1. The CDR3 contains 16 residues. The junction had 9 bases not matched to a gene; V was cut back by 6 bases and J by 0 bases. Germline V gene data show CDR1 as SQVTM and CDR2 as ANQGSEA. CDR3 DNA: TGCAGCGTGGGGGGACAGGGGGGGACGATGAACACTGAAGCTTTCTTT. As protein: CSVGGQGGTMNTEAFF.

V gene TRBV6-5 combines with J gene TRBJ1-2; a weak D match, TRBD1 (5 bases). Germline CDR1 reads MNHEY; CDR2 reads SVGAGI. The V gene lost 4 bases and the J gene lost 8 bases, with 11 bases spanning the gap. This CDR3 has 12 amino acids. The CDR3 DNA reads TGTGCCAGCAGTTCAGGGTTTGTCGGCTACACCTTC. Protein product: CASSSGFVGYTF.

The DNA for the CDR3 is TGCGCCAGCAGCTTGAGGCCTAGCGGGGAAGAGACCCAGTACTTC. Protein product: CASSLRPSGEETQYF. V usage is TRBV5-1 and J usage is TRBJ2-5; 9 bases are a match to TRBD2. CDR3 size: 15 residues. Germline trimming cut 1 base from V and 3 bases from J; bases unmatched to any gene: 4. CDR1 is SGHRS, CDR2 YFSETQ, per germline.